Presented here are 2 T cell receptor beta chains from one specimen sequenced in a study of blood T cell repertoires in COVID-19. Produced via immunoSEQ multiplex PCR; TCRdb's table is partial and in-frame only. In the table there are some 150,000 clones, roughly 79% of which are singletons. The sequencing input was peripheral blood. The origin of the receptors is a human donor with acute or convalescent COVID-19. The donor label of this sample is uncertain.

This sequence joins TRBV5-6 and TRBJ2-3; D uncertain. Germline CDR1 is SGHDT and CDR2 is YYEEEE. Trimming cost V 5 bases and J 3 bases, with 10 bases left between them. The CDR3 runs to 13 residues. CDR3 sequence reads: CASRRWWTDTQYF. The CDR3 DNA reads TGTGCCAGCAGGCGTTGGTGGACAGATACGCAGTATTTT.

In its sample, this clone was seen a few times. The chain links TRBV19 to TRBJ2-2, with a possible D match to TRBD2 (5 bases). CDR1 and CDR2 from the germline V gene are LNHDA and SQIVND (reference sequence). The CDR3 extends over 14 amino acids. Trimming stripped 10 bases from V and 1 base from J, with 13 bases between. CDR3 nucleotides: TGTGCCACCAATGAGGGAAGGAACACCGGGGAGCTGTTTTTT. Its translation is CATNEGRNTGELFF.